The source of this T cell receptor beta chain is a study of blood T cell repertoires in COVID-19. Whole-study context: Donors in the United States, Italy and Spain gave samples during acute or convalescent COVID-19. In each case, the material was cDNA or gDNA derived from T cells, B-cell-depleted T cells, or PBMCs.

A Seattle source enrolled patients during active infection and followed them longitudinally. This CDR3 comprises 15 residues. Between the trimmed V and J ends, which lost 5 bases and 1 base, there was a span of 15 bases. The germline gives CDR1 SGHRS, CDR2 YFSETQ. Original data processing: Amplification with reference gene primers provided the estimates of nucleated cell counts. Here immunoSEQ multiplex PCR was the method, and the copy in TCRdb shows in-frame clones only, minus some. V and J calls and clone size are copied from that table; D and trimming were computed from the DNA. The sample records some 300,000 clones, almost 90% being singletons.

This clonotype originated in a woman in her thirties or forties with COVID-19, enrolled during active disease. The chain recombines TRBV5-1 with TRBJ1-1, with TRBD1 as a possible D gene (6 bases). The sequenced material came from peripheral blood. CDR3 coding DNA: TGCGCCAGCAGTCCTTTCCCAGGGGAGAACACTGAAGCTTTCTTT. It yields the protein CASSPFPGENTEAFF.